The T cell receptor beta chain described here comes from a study of blood T cell repertoires in COVID-19. Turning to the study itself: COVID-19 samples from acute and convalescent phases originated in the United States, Italy and Spain. PBMCs, B-cell-depleted T cells, or T cells were the source of the cDNA or gDNA that made up the material.

Per the study methods: Estimates of nucleated cell counts were drawn from the amplification of reference gene primers. Generated by immunoSEQ multiplex PCR, the TCRdb table keeps only in-frame clones and is missing some. That table is the source of V, J and clone size, and D and trimming were worked out from the DNA. The profile shows over 250,000 clones, 70% to 90% of them singletons. This clone was detected once. This receptor was identified in a woman in her 70s with acute or convalescent COVID-19. Source material: peripheral blood.

Written as DNA, the CDR3 is TGCGCCAGCAGCCAGACGGGAGCAGTTTTGACACCCCTCCACTTT. Protein: CASSQTGAVLTPLHF. The gene calls are TRBV4-1 and TRBJ1-6; D remains unclear. Trimming pared 3 bases from V and 11 bases from J, leaving 17 bases between. The V gene's germline CDR1 is MGHRA and CDR2 YSYEKL. CDR3 length: 15 residues.